This T cell receptor (beta chain) was sequenced during a study of metastatic and nonmetastatic thyroid tumors. Authors' analysis steps: Building a distant-metastasis classifier for papillary thyroid cancer drew on CDR3 differences across clinicopathological groups. TCRdb re-processed the PCR reads through MiXCR. The V and J calls and clone size are TCRdb's, not the authors'. The sample lists about 40,000 clones; about a sixth were seen once. This clone appeared many times. V lost 4 bases, J lost 1 base, and 11 bases lay in between. CDR1 is DFQATT and CDR2 is SNEGSKA in the germline V gene (reference sequence). The CDR3 is made up of 14 amino acids. All patients reached thyroid surgery having received no treatment beforehand.

Specimen: blood. The V and J genes are TRBV20-1 and TRBJ1-5; D gene ambiguous. The source is a female donor with papillary thyroid cancer or a benign thyroid nodule (not recorded which). Some clones in this sample may be carry-over from other donors' samples. In DNA form, the CDR3 reads TGCAGTGCTATCCGTGAAGGAAGCAATCAGCCCCAGCATTTT. Amino acid sequence: CSAIREGSNQPQHF.